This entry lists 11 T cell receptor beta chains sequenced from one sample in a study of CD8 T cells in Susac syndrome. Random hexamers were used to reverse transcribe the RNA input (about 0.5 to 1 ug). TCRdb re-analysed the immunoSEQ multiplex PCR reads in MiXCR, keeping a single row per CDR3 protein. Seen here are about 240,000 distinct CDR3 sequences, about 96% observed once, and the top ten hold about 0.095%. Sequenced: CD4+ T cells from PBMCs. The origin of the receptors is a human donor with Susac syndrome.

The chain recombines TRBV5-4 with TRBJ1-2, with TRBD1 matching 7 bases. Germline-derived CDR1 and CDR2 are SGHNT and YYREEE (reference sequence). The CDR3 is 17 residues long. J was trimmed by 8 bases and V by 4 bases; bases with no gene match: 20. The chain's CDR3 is CASSRAGTAYGLEGYTF. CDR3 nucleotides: TGTGCCAGCAGCCGAGCTGGGACAGCCTACGGATTGGAGGGCTACACCTTC.

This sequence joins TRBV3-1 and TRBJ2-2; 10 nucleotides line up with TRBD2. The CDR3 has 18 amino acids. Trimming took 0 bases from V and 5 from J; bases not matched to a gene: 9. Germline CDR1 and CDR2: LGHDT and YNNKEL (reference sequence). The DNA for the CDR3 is TGTGCCAGCAGCCAAGATCTTAGGCTAGCGGGGGAGACCGGGGAGCTGTTTTTT. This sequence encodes CASSQDLRLAGETGELFF.

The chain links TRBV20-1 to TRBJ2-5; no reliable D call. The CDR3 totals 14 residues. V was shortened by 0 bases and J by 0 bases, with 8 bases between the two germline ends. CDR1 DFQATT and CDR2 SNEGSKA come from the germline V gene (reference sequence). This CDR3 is CSARDKKYQETQYF. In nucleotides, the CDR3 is TGCAGTGCTAGAGATAAGAAGTACCAAGAGACCCAGTACTTC.

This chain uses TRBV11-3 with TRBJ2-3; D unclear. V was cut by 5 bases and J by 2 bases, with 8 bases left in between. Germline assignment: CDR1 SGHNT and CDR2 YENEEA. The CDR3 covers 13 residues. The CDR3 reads CASSPSYTDTQYF. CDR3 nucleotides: TGTGCCAGCAGCCCAAGCTACACAGATACGCAGTATTTT.

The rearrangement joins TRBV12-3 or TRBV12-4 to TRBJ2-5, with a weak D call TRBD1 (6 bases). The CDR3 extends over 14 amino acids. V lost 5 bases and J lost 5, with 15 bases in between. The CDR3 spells CASSPDRWGETQYF. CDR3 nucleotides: TGTGCCAGCAGTCCGGACAGATGGGGGGAGACCCAGTACTTC.

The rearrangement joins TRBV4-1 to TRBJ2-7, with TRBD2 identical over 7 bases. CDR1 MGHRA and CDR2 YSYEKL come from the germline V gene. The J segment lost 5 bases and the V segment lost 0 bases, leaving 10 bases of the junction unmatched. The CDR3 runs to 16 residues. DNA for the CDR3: TGCGCCAGCAGCCAAGATGATAGGGCGGGAGCGGACGAGCAGTACTTC. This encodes CASSQDDRAGADEQYF.

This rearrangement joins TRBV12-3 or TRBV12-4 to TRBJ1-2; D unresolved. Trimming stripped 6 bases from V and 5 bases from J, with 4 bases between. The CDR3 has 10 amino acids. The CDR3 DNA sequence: TGTGCCAGCAGGTTGTATGGCTACACCTTC. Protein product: CASRLYGYTF.

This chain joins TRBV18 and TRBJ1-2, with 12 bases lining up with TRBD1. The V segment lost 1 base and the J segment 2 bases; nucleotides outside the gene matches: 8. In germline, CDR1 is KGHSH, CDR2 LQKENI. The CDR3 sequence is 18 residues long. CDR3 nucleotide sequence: TGTGCCAGCTCACCACGAAGGGACAGGGGGCGGAACAACTATGGCTACACCTTC. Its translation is CASSPRRDRGRNNYGYTF. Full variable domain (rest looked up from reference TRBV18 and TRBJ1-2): NAGVMQNPRHLVRRRGQEARLRCSPMKGHSHVYWYRQLPEEGLKFMVYLQKENIIDESGMPKERFSAEFPKEGPSILRIQQVVRGDSAAYFCASSPRRDRGRNNYGYTFGSGTRLTVV.

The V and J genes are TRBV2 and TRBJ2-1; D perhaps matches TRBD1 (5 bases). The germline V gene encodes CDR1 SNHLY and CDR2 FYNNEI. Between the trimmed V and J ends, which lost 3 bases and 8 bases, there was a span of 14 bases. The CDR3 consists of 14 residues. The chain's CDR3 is CASSDRTPSDEQFF. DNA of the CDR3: TGTGCCAGCAGTGATAGGACACCTTCGGATGAGCAGTTCTTC.

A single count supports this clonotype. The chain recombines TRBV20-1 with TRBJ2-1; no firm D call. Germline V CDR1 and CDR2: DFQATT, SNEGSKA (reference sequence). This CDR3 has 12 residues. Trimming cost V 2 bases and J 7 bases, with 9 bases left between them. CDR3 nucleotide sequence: TGCAGTGCTAGATTCCAACTTAATGAGCAGTTCTTC. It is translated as CSARFQLNEQFF.

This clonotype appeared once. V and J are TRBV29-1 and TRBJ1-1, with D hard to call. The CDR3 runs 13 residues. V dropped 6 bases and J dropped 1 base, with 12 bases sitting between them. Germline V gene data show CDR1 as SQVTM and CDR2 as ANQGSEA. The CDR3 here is CSVGTAANTEAFF. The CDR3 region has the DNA TGCAGCGTAGGTACAGCTGCGAACACTGAAGCTTTCTTT.